This T cell receptor beta chain was recorded in a study of OX40 agonist ivuxolimab in advanced cancers. Germline V CDR1 and CDR2: SGDLS, YYNGEE. The CDR3 extends over 16 amino acids. The junction had 12 bases not matched to a gene; V was cut back by 3 bases and J by 5 bases. Produced via immunoSEQ multiplex PCR; TCRdb's table is partial and in-frame only. Here the sample spans about 39,000 clones, roughly nine tenths being singletons. The TCR sequence derives from an adult with an advanced solid tumor such as melanoma, head and neck, liver or kidney cancer. This sample comprised CD4+ or CD8+ T cells sorted from blood, obtained in a trial of the OX40 agonist ivuxolimab. This sequence joins TRBV9 and TRBJ2-5; 8 bases fit TRBD1. Here the CDR3 reads CASSEPLQGADETQYF. In DNA, the CDR3 is TGTGCCAGCAGCGAACCACTCCAGGGGGCAGATGAGACCCAGTACTTC. Supplemented by reference TRBV9 and TRBJ2-5, the full variable domain reads DSGVTQTPKHLITATGQRVTLRCSPRSGDLSVYWYQQSLDQGLQFLIQYYNGEERAKGNILERFSAQQFPDLHSELNLSSLELGDSALYFCASSEPLQGADETQYFGPGTRLLVL.